The present TCR beta chain was sequenced within a study of regulatory T cells in long-lasting Graves disease. Study background: Less than 3 months of antithyroid drugs had been taken by newly diagnosed Graves' patients. General study points: Patients whose Graves' disease persisted exhibited lower TCR diversity than those newly diagnosed. The study found TRBV28, TRBJ1-2 and TRBJ2-5 favored in persistent disease.

Time point reported: newly diagnosed GD, antithyroid drugs for less than 3 months. Preparation of the TCR library used RNA extracted from PBMCs. This clonotype came up many times. The antigen remains undetermined. The CDR3 totals 13 residues. The germline V gene has CDR1 MNHNS and CDR2 SASEGT. V lost 3 bases, J lost 5 bases, and 11 bases lay in between. Library construction for TCR beta used iRepertoire HTBI primers and Arm-PCR of CDR3 regions. TCRdb independently ran MiXCR on the multiplex PCR reads; one entry per CDR3 protein. Among around 400,000 distinct CDR3 sequences, roughly a sixth were seen once, and the ten largest hold about a fifth.

The chain combines TRBV6-1 with TRBJ2-7; maybe TRBD1 (5 bases). The clonotype originates from a female donor with Graves disease. Source: peripheral blood mononuclear cells (PBMCs), taken at new diagnosis, from a patient treated with antithyroid drugs. CDR3 protein: CASSERQGHEQYF. The CDR3 coding sequence is TGTGCCAGCAGTGAGAGGCAGGGCCACGAGCAGTACTTC.